Listed here are 30 T cell receptor beta chains from one sample, sequenced in a study of shared clonotypes between healthy human individuals. This table comes from immunoSEQ multiplex PCR, and its TCRdb copy is limited to in-frame clones, with some not included. The table has 1.6 million or so clones, more than 95% seen once. The sample consisted of naive CD4+ T cells sorted from blood. Specified subset: CD45RA+ positively selected. The source of these receptors is a man under 40 in good health.

The chain carries TRBV5-4 and TRBJ2-3; TRBD2 matches at 7 bases. The V gene's germline CDR1 is SGHNT and CDR2 YYREEE (reference sequence). Unmatched junction bases numbered 5, after V lost 1 base and J lost 0 bases. The CDR3 totals 16 residues. The CDR3 DNA is TGTGCCAGCAGCTTGTCTCTAGCGGCTAGCACAGATACGCAGTATTTT. Translating it yields CASSLSLAASTDTQYF. Full variable domain (remainder filled in from reference TRBV5-4 and TRBJ2-3): ETGVTQSPTHLIKTRGQQVTLRCSSQSGHNTVSWYQQALGQGPQFIFQYYREEENGRGNFPPRFSGLQFPNYSSELNVNALELDDSALYLCASSLSLAASTDTQYFGPGTRLTVL.

This clone was picked up one time. The J gene is TRBJ1-5, the V gene TRBV19; TRBD1 is a possible D gene (5 bases). The CDR3 sequence is 13 residues long. Germline CDR1 LNHDA, CDR2 SQIVND (reference sequence). The V gene lost 9 bases and the J gene lost 10 bases, with 19 bases spanning the gap. CDR3 sequence reads: CASQPRALLPQHF. The CDR3 DNA is TGTGCCAGCCAACCCAGGGCGCTTCTACCCCAGCATTTT. The variable domain in full, with the rest retrieved from reference TRBV19 and TRBJ1-5, is DGGITQSPKYLFRKEGQNVTLSCEQNLNHDAMYWYRQDPGQGLRLIYYSQIVNDFQKGDIAEGYSVSREKKESFPLTVTSAQKNPTAFYLCASQPRALLPQHFGDGTRLSIL.

V and J are TRBV5-4 and TRBJ2-1; D possibly corresponds to TRBD2 (5 bases). The germline V and J ends were trimmed by 4 bases and 6 bases, with 20 bases remaining between them. CDR3 size: 16 residues. The germline V gene has CDR1 SGHNT and CDR2 YYREEE (reference sequence). In nucleotides, the CDR3 is TGTGCCAGCAGCCCACCAAGCAAGCGGTCCCTCAATGAGCAGTTCTTC. This encodes CASSPPSKRSLNEQFF.

J is TRBJ2-4 and V is TRBV28; D might be TRBD2 (5 bases). This CDR3 contains 14 residues. V lost 6 bases to trimming and J lost 8 bases, with 17 bases between them. CDR1 MDHEN and CDR2 SYDVKM come from the germline V gene. The CDR3 region is CASSLRPLGDIQYF. CDR3 sequence (DNA): TGTGCCAGCAGCCTGCGCCCTCTCGGGGACATTCAGTACTTC.

The V and J genes are TRBV19 and TRBJ2-2, with D uncertain. The CDR3 has 13 residues. The germline gives CDR1 LNHDA, CDR2 SQIVND (reference sequence). Trimming removed 7 bases at V and 1 base at J, with 7 bases between. CDR3 DNA: TGTGCCAGTAACAAACAGAACACCGGGGAGCTGTTTTTT. Residues: CASNKQNTGELFF.

The chain joins TRBV18 to TRBJ2-7; D is possibly TRBD2 (5 bases). CDR1 and CDR2 (germline): KGHSH, LQKENI. V shed 6 bases and J shed 0 bases, with 15 bases lying between them. The length of the CDR3 is 15 residues. In nucleotides, the CDR3 is TGTGCCAGCTCCCGTCAGGAGGTTAGCTCCTACGAGCAGTACTTC. It codes for CASSRQEVSSYEQYF.

The chain is built from TRBV6-6 and TRBJ2-7; 8 positions agree with TRBD2. V dropped 6 bases and J dropped 5; count of bases not matched to a gene: 12. CDR1 and CDR2 (germline): MNHNY, SVGAGI (reference sequence). This CDR3 has 15 amino acids. As DNA, the CDR3 is TGTGCCAGCAGCCTTAGCGGGATAGGTTTAAACGAGCAGTACTTC. It is translated as CASSLSGIGLNEQYF.

This sequence joins TRBV7-2 and TRBJ2-2; D might be TRBD2 (5 bases). Trimming left V 0 bases short and J 2 bases short, with 13 bases between. The CDR3 runs to 17 residues. Germline CDR1 SGHTA, CDR2 FQGNSA. CDR3 sequence: CASSLALPGLNTGELFF. In DNA, the CDR3 is TGTGCCAGCAGCTTAGCGCTTCCGGGATTAAACACCGGGGAGCTGTTTTTT.

The rearrangement uses TRBV14 and TRBJ1-5; no firm D call. The CDR3 loop spans 13 amino acids. V was clipped by 1 base and J by 5 bases, with 6 bases between them. Germline V CDR1 and CDR2: SGHDN, FVKESK. The CDR3 nucleotides are TGTGCCAGCAGCCAAGCAGTCCATCAGCCCCAGCATTTT. It codes for CASSQAVHQPQHF.

The chain couples TRBV2 to TRBJ1-5, with a possible D match to TRBD1 (5 bases). V lost 8 bases to trimming and J lost 8 bases, with 16 bases between them. Per germline, CDR1 SNHLY and CDR2 FYNNEI. The CDR3 spans 13 residues. This CDR3 reads CASRSGLTKPQHF. The CDR3 DNA follows: TGTGCCAGCCGATCGGGACTGACCAAGCCCCAGCATTTT.

The genes are TRBV7-2 and TRBJ2-2, with 10 bases identical to TRBD2. Germline CDR1 SGHTA, CDR2 FQGNSA. The CDR3 loop spans 17 amino acids. With V trimmed by 5 bases and J by 5 bases, 11 bases remained unmatched. CDR3: CASSIASGSMVTGELFF. Written as DNA, the CDR3 is TGTGCCAGCAGCATTGCTAGCGGGAGTATGGTTACCGGGGAGCTGTTTTTT.

The chain carries TRBV5-1 and TRBJ2-2; the D gene is possibly TRBD2 (6 bases). The CDR3 has 17 amino acids. With 4 bases removed from V and 2 bases from J, the gap between germline ends came to 18 bases. Germline CDR1 SGHRS, CDR2 YFSETQ. In DNA, the CDR3 is TGCGCCAGCAGCCTAAGACGGGACTCCGGAAACACCGGGGAGCTGTTTTTT. Amino acids: CASSLRRDSGNTGELFF.

The chain uses TRBV7-6 and TRBJ1-3; 9 bases line up with TRBD1. The CDR3 loop spans 18 amino acids. The germline gives CDR1 SGHVS, CDR2 FNYEAQ. Trimming cost V 5 bases and J 4 bases; bases outside gene matches: 15. CDR3 in amino acids: CASSINRVGQGLGNTIYF. CDR3 in DNA: TGTGCCAGCAGCATCAATCGAGTTGGACAGGGGTTAGGAAACACCATATATTTT.

The chain is built from TRBV28 and TRBJ1-2; D is perhaps TRBD1 (6 bases). The CDR3 contains 14 residues. CDR1 is MDHEN and CDR2 is SYDVKM in the germline V gene. V shed 6 bases and J shed 5 bases, with 16 bases lying between them. The CDR3 nucleotides are TGTGCCAGCAGCATCCGGGACAAACATTATGGCTACACCTTC. Protein sequence: CASSIRDKHYGYTF.

On this clone: The junction and the germline gene differ at one end; a read error may be behind it. The chain carries TRBV7-7 and TRBJ2-1, with TRBD1 matching over 8 bases. The CDR3 runs 13 residues. Germline CDR1 reads SSHAT; CDR2 reads FNYEAQ (reference sequence). CDR3 region: CASSLDRGDEQFF. The CDR3 bases are TGTGCTAGCAGCTTAGACAGGGGCGATGAGCAGTTCTTC.

Notes on this clone: Other DNA sequences in the same sample also yield this CDR3. This chain connects TRBV28 to TRBJ1-5; no clear D gene. CDR1 is MDHEN and CDR2 is SYDVKM in the germline V gene. Trimming removed 6 bases from V and 7 bases from J, with 7 bases in between. There are 11 residues in the CDR3. CDR3 sequence reads: CASSAVQPQHF. As DNA, the CDR3 is TGTGCCAGCAGCGCGGTGCAGCCCCAGCATTTT.

The chain joins TRBV7-8 to TRBJ1-1; unclear D gene. The V end lost 5 bases, the J end lost 1 base, and 14 bases lay between the germline ends. Germline V gives CDR1 SGHVS, CDR2 FQNEAQ. The CDR3 has 15 residues. CDR3 nucleotides: TGTGCCAGCAGCGCCTGGAGGACGGCGAACACTGAAGCTTTCTTT. Translation gives CASSAWRTANTEAFF. Complete variable domain (other parts from reference TRBV7-8 and TRBJ1-1): GAGVSQSPRYKVAKRGQDVALRCDPISGHVSLFWYQQALGQGPEFLTYFQNEAQLDKSGLPSDRFFAERPEGSVSTLKIQRTQQEDSAVYLCASSAWRTANTEAFFGQGTRLTVV.

Concerning this clone: The same CDR3 is also encoded by other DNA sequences in this sample. The chain couples TRBV5-1 to TRBJ2-7, with no clear D. Germline CDR1 and CDR2: SGHRS and YFSETQ. There are 15 residues in the CDR3. V lost 0 bases to trimming and J lost 0 bases, with 10 bases between them. The CDR3 here is CASSLAPGLSYEQYF. For the CDR3, the DNA is TGCGCCAGCAGCTTGGCCCCAGGCCTCTCCTACGAGCAGTACTTC. Combining the CDR3 with reference TRBV5-1 and TRBJ2-7 gives the whole variable domain KAGVTQTPRYLIKTRGQQVTLSCSPISGHRSVSWYQQTPGQGLQFLFEYFSETQRNKGNFPGRFSGRQFSNSRSEMNVSTLELGDSALYLCASSLAPGLSYEQYFGPGTRLTVT.

The V and J genes are TRBV7-8 and TRBJ1-1; a weak D match, TRBD1 (6 bases). The length of the CDR3 is 14 residues. The germline V gene encodes CDR1 SGHVS and CDR2 FQNEAQ. V was trimmed by 6 bases and J by 5 bases, leaving 16 bases between them. CDR3 bases: TGTGCCAGCAGGCAAACAAGACAGGTTACTGAAGCTTTCTTT. Protein: CASRQTRQVTEAFF.

The J gene is TRBJ2-2, the V gene TRBV5-1; the D call may be TRBD1 or TRBD2 (5 bases each). The CDR3 covers 15 residues. Trimming removed 3 bases from V and 6 bases from J, with 15 bases in between. Per germline, CDR1 SGHRS and CDR2 YFSETQ. CDR3: CASSSGPPPAGELFF. In DNA, the CDR3 is TGCGCCAGCAGCTCGGGACCTCCTCCCGCCGGGGAGCTGTTTTTT.

The gene calls are TRBV29-1 and TRBJ2-1, with D unresolved. V was shortened by 4 bases and J by 9 bases, with 4 bases between the two germline ends. The CDR3 extends over 9 amino acids. CDR1 is SQVTM, CDR2 ANQGSEA, per germline. CDR3 sequence: CSVGLEQFF. For the CDR3, the DNA is TGCAGCGTTGGTCTTGAGCAGTTCTTC.

V and J are TRBV29-1 and TRBJ2-3; TRBD2 matches at 8 bases. The length of the CDR3 is 14 residues. Losses at the gene ends were 7 bases for V and 4 bases for J; bases not matched to a gene: 10. The germline CDR1 and CDR2 sequences are SQVTM and ANQGSEA. The CDR3 DNA reads as TGCAGCGCCCAATCCGGGACTAGTTCAGATACGCAGTATTTT. The encoded protein is CSAQSGTSSDTQYF.

This chain uses TRBV29-1 with TRBJ2-1; either TRBD1 or TRBD2 may supply D (5 bases each). This CDR3 is built from 13 residues. CDR1 is SQVTM and CDR2 is ANQGSEA in the germline V gene. The V end lost 5 bases, the J end lost 10 bases, and 18 bases lay between the germline ends. The chain's CDR3 is CSVRNPSGQEQFF. The CDR3 DNA is TGCAGCGTTCGCAACCCCTCGGGGCAAGAGCAGTTCTTC.

The chain joins TRBV19 to TRBJ1-2, with TRBD1 matching 7 bases. CDR1 and CDR2 (germline): LNHDA, SQIVND (reference sequence). V trimming: 6 bases; J trimming: 6 bases; junction bases outside the gene matches: 7. CDR3 length: 13 residues. The CDR3, as DNA: TGTGCCAGTAGGGACAGGTTAAGCGATGGCTACACCTTC. Its translation is CASRDRLSDGYTF.

J is TRBJ2-7 and V is TRBV9; TRBD1 or TRBD2 may be the D gene (6 bases each). Between the trimmed V and J ends, which lost 4 bases and 1 base, there was a span of 21 bases. Germline V gene sequence: CDR1 SGDLS, CDR2 YYNGEE. The CDR3 sequence is 17 residues long. The DNA of the CDR3 is TGTGCCAGCAGCCCCAGGGGCGGGGCTAGGGGATCCTACGAGCAGTACTTC. Translating it yields CASSPRGGARGSYEQYF. The full variable domain, in which reference TRBV9 and TRBJ2-7 provide the parts outside the CDR3, is DSGVTQTPKHLITATGQRVTLRCSPRSGDLSVYWYQQSLDQGLQFLIQYYNGEERAKGNILERFSAQQFPDLHSELNLSSLELGDSALYFCASSPRGGARGSYEQYFGPGTRLTVT.

This chain joins TRBV10-2 and TRBJ2-7, with D possibly TRBD2 on 5 matching bases. Germline lookup yields CDR1 WSHSY and CDR2 SAAADI. CDR3 length: 12 residues. Trimming took off 5 bases at V and 7 bases at J, with 12 bases between the two ends. DNA for the CDR3: TGCGCCAGCAGTCTCGCCGGAGGAGAGCAGTACTTC. Translating gives CASSLAGGEQYF.

The J gene is TRBJ2-5, the V gene TRBV5-8; 7 positions agree with TRBD1. J lost 2 bases, V lost 2 bases, and 6 bases had no gene match. Per the germline V gene, CDR1 is SGHTS and CDR2 is YDEGEE. CDR3 length: 15 amino acids. The CDR3 spells CASSFGGRGQETQYF. CDR3 nucleotides: TGTGCCAGCAGCTTCGGTGGCAGGGGGCAAGAGACCCAGTACTTC.

The J gene is TRBJ2-7, the V gene TRBV5-1; D not certain. Trimming stripped 2 bases from V and 2 bases from J, with 8 bases between. The V gene's germline CDR1 is SGHRS and CDR2 YFSETQ. The CDR3 consists of 13 residues. The CDR3 sequence is CASSFGDPYEQYF. The CDR3, as DNA: TGCGCCAGCAGCTTCGGCGATCCCTACGAGCAGTACTTC. The full variable domain, completed using reference TRBV5-1 and TRBJ2-7, is KAGVTQTPRYLIKTRGQQVTLSCSPISGHRSVSWYQQTPGQGLQFLFEYFSETQRNKGNFPGRFSGRQFSNSRSEMNVSTLELGDSALYLCASSFGDPYEQYFGPGTRLTVT.

For this clone: This specimen includes other DNA sequences encoding the same CDR3. The genes are TRBV28 and TRBJ1-5; no clear D. V lost 3 bases to trimming and J lost 6 bases, with 6 bases between them. This CDR3 is 12 amino acids long. Germline CDR1 MDHEN, CDR2 SYDVKM. CDR3 DNA: TGTGCCAGCAGTTTTCTCGGTCAGCCCCAGCATTTT. Its protein product is CASSFLGQPQHF.

The CDR3 DNA reads as TGCGCCAGCGAAACCAACCGGGGCACCAAAAACATTCAGTACTTC. It specifies CASETNRGTKNIQYF. The chain links TRBV5-1 to TRBJ2-4; D is tentatively TRBD1 or TRBD2 (5 bases each). Germline V lookup: CDR1 SGHRS, CDR2 YFSETQ. The V gene lost 7 bases and the J gene lost 2 bases, with 16 bases spanning the gap. This CDR3 is built from 15 residues.